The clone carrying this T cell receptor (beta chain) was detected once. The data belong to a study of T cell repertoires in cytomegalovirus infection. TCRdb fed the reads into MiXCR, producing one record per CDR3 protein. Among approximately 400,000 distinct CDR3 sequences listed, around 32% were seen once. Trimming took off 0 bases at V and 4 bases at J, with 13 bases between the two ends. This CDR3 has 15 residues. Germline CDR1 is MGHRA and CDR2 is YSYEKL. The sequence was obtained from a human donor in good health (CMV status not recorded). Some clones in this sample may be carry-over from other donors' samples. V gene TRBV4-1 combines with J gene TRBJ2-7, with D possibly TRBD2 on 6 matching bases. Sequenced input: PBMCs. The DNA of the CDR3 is TGCGCCAGCAGCCAAGAGGAGGGATCAGTGTACGAGCAGTACTTC. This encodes CASSQEEGSVYEQYF.